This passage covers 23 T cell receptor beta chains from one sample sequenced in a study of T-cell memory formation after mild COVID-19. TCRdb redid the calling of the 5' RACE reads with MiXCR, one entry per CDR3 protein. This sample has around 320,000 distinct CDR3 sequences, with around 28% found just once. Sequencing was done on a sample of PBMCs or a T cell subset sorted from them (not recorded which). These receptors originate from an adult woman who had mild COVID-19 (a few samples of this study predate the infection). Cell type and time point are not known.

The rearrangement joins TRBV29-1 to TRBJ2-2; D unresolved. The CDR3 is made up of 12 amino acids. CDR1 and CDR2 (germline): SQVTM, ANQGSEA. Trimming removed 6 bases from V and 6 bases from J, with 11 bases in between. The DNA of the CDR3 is TGCAGCGTCGCAGACCCTGCCGGGGAGCTGTTTTTT. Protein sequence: CSVADPAGELFF.

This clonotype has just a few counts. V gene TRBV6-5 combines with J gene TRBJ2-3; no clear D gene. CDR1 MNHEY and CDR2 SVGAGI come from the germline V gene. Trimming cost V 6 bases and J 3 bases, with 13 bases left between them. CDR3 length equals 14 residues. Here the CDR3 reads CASSPYASTDTQYF. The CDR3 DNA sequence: TGTGCCAGCAGCCCCTACGCCAGTACAGATACGCAGTATTTT.

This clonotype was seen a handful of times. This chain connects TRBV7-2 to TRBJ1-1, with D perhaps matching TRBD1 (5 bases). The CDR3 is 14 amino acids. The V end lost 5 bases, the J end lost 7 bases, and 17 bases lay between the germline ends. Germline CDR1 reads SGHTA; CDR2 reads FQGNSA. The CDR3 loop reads CASSLPPQQDEAFF. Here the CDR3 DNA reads TGTGCCAGCAGCCTCCCCCCCCAACAGGATGAAGCTTTCTTT.

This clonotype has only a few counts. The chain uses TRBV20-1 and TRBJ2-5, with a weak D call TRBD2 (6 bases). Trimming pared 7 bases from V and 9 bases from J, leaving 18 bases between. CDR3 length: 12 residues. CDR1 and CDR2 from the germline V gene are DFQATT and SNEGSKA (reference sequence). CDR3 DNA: TGCAGTGTAGAGGCCGGCCCGGGGGCCCAGTACTTC. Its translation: CSVEAGPGAQYF.

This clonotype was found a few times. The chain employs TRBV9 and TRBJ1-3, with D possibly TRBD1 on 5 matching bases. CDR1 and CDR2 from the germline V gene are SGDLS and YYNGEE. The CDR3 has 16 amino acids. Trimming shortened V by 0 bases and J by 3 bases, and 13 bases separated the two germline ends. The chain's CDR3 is CASSVGWGALGNTIYF. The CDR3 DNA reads TGTGCCAGCAGCGTAGGATGGGGCGCCCTTGGAAACACCATATATTTT. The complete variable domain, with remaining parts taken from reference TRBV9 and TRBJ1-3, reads DSGVTQTPKHLITATGQRVTLRCSPRSGDLSVYWYQQSLDQGLQFLIQYYNGEERAKGNILERFSAQQFPDLHSELNLSSLELGDSALYFCASSVGWGALGNTIYFGEGSWLTVV.

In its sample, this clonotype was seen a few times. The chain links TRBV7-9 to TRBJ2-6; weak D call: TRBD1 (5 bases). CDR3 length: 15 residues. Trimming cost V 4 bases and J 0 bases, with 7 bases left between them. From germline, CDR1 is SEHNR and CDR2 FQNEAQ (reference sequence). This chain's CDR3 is CASSSTDSGANVLTF. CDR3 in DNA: TGTGCCAGCAGCTCGACAGACTCTGGGGCCAACGTCCTGACTTTC.

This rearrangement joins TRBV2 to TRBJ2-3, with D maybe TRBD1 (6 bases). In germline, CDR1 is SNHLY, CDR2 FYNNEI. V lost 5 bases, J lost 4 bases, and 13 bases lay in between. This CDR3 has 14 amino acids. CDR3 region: CASSRGSPADTQYF. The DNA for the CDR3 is TGTGCCAGCAGTAGGGGGTCCCCCGCAGATACGCAGTATTTT.

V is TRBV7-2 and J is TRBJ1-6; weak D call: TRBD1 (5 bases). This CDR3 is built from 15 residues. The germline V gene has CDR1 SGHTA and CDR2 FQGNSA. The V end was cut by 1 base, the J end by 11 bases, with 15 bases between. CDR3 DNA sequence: TGTGCCAGCAGCTTAGAGCCCGGGGCGGCGGCACCCCTCCACTTT. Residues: CASSLEPGAAAPLHF. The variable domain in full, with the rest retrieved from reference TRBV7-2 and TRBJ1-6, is GAGVSQSPSNKVTEKGKDVELRCDPISGHTALYWYRQSLGQGLEFLIYFQGNSAPDKSGLPSDRFSAERTGGSVSTLTIQRTQQEDSAVYLCASSLEPGAAAPLHFGNGTRLTVT.

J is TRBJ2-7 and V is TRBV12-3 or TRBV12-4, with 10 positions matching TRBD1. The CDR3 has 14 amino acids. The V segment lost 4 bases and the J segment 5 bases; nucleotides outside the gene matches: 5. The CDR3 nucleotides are TGTGCCAGCAGTTCGGACAGGGGGGAGAACGAGCAGTACTTC. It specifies CASSSDRGENEQYF.

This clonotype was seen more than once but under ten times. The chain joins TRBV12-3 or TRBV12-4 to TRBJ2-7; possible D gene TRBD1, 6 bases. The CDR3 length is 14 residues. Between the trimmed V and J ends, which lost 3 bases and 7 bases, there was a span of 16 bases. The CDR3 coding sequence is TGTGCCAGCAGTTTTTTTCCAGGGGCCGGTGAGCAGTACTTC. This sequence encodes CASSFFPGAGEQYF.

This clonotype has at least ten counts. CDR3: CASSLGQGAETQYF. CDR3 sequence (DNA): TGTGCCAGCAGCTTGGGACAGGGGGCAGAGACCCAGTACTTC. The rearrangement links TRBV5-6 to TRBJ2-5, with 10 bases fitting TRBD1. This CDR3 is built from 14 residues. From germline, CDR1 is SGHDT and CDR2 YYEEEE. The trim removed 0 bases at V and 4 bases at J, leaving 0 bases unmatched.

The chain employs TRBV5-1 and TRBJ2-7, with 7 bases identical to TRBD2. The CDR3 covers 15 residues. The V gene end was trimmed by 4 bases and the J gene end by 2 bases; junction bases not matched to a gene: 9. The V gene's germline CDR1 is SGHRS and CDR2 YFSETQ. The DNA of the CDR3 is TGCGCCAGCAGCCCCGGTGTAGCGGGTGCCTACGAGCAGTACTTC. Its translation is CASSPGVAGAYEQYF.

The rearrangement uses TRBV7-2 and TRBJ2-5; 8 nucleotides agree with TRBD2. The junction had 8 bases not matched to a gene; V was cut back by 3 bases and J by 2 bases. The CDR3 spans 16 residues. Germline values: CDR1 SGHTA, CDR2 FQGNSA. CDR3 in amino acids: CASSFGTAGGQETQYF. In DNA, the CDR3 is TGTGCCAGCAGCTTCGGGACTGCGGGGGGACAAGAGACCCAGTACTTC.

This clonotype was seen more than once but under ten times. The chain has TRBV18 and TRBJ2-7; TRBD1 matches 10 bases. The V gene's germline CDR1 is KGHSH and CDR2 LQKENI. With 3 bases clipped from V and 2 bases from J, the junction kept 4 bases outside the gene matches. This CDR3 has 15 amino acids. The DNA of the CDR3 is TGTGCCAGCTCACCTCCGGGACAGGGGACCTACGAGCAGTACTTC. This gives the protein CASSPPGQGTYEQYF.

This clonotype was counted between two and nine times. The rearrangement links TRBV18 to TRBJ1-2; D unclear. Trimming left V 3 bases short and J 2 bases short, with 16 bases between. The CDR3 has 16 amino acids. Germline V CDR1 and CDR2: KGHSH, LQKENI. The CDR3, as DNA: TGTGCCAGCTCACCGTTTAAACCTGACACCAACTATGGCTACACCTTC. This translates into CASSPFKPDTNYGYTF.

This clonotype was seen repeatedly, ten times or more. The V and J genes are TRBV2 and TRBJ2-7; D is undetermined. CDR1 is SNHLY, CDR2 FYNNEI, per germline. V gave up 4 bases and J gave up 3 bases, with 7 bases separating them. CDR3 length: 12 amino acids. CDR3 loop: CASSAGYYEQYF. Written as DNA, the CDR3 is TGTGCCAGCAGTGCTGGGTACTACGAGCAGTACTTC. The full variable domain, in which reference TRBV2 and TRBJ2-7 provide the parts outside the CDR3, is EPEVTQTPSHQVTQMGQEVILRCVPISNHLYFYWYRQILGQKVEFLVSFYNNEISEKSEIFDDQFSVERPDGSNFTLKIRSTKLEDSAMYFCASSAGYYEQYFGPGTRLTVT.

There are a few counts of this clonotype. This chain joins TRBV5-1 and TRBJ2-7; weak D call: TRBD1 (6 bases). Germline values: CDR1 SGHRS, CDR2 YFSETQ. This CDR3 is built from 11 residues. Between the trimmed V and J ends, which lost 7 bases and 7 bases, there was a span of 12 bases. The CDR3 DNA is TGCGCCAGCGAGGGGGATGGAGAGCAGTACTTC. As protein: CASEGDGEQYF.

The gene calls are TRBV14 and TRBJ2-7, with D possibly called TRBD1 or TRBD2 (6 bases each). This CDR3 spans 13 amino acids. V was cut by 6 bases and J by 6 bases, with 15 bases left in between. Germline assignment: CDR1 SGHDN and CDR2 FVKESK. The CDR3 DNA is TGTGCCAGCAGTAAGGGGGGAATTGGCGAGCAGTACTTC. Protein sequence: CASSKGGIGEQYF.

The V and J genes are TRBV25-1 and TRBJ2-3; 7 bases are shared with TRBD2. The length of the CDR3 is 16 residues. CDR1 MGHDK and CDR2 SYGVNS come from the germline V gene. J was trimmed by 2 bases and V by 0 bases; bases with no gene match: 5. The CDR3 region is CASSEYSGRDTDTQYF. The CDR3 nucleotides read TGTGCCAGCAGTGAATATTCAGGGAGGGACACAGATACGCAGTATTTT.

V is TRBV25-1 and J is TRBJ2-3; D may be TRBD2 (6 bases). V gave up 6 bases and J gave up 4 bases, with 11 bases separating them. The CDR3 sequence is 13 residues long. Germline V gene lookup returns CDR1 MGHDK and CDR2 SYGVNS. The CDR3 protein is CASRGPGADTQYF. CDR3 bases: TGTGCCAGCAGGGGTCCGGGAGCAGATACGCAGTATTTT.

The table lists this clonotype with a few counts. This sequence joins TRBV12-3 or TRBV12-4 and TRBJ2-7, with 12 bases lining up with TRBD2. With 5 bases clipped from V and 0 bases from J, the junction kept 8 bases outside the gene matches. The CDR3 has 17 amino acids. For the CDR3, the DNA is TGTGCCAGCAGTCCGACCGGACTAGCGGGACACTCCTACGAGCAGTACTTC. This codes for CASSPTGLAGHSYEQYF.

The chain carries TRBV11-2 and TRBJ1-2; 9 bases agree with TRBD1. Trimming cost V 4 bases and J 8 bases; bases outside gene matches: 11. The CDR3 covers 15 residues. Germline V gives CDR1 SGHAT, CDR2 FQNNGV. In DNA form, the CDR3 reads TGTGCCAGCAGCTCTGGGGGACAGGGACTTAGGGGCTACACCTTC. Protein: CASSSGGQGLRGYTF.

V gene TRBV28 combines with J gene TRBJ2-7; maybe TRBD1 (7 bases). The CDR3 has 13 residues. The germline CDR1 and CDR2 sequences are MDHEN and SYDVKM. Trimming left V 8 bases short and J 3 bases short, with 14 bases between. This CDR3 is CASCLQGGYEQYF. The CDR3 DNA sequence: TGTGCCAGCTGCCTTCAGGGGGGCTACGAGCAGTACTTC.